This entry describes one T cell receptor beta chain. Its antigen is undetermined. During the collection period, no donor immune events like infections were recorded. These data belong to a study of identifying expanded T cells in peripheral blood. Points from the study as a whole: Over two and four weeks, about 15 and 18 clones changed, versus approximately 1.2 between replicates. Across healthy donors, higher total template counts meant significantly greater approximately 2-week count variance.

Generated by immunoSEQ multiplex PCR, the TCRdb table keeps only in-frame clones and is missing some. The data show 100,000 or so clones, around nine tenths seen once. The CDR3 totals 16 residues. Losses at the gene ends were 4 bases for V and 3 bases for J; bases not matched to a gene: 10. The germline CDR1 and CDR2 sequences are SGHDT and YYEEEE. This receptor was identified in a person between 18 and 75 years old in good health. The chain couples TRBV5-6 to TRBJ2-1, with 7 bases matching TRBD2. The specimen was blood. The CDR3 protein is CASSPLARGDYNEQFF. Written as DNA, the CDR3 is TGTGCCAGCAGCCCTCTAGCACGGGGGGACTACAATGAGCAGTTCTTC.